The rows below give T cell receptor beta chains drawn from one sample of a study of T-cell reconstitution after alpha-beta-depleted transplantation in children. A single record per CDR3 protein comes from TCRdb applying MiXCR to the PCR reads. The sample has more than 45,000 distinct CDR3 sequences; around half are singletons. This material consisted of peripheral blood, taken before TCRalphabeta/CD19-depleted stem cell transplant. The receptors were sampled from a boy less than two years old with SCID, due to receive a stem cell transplant. The CDR3 runs from the conserved cysteine through the conserved F or W. The D gene is left open where the match is weak. Size values are once, few and many counts, or a class for expanded clones, and some rows have none.

J | D | size | V | DNA | CDR3
TRBJ2-2 | TRBD1 | once | TRBV29-1 | TGCAGCGTAAACCGGGACAGGGGGTCCGGGGAGCTGTTTTTT | CSVNRDRGSGELFF
TRBJ2-3 | . | . | TRBV5-1 | TGCGCCAGCAGCTCCCCGGGGATAGATACGCAGTATTTT | CASSSPGIDTQYF
TRBJ2-5 | . | . | TRBV5-1 | TGCGCCAGCAGCTTGGGCGCTAGCTTCCAAGAGACCCAGTACTTC | CASSLGASFQETQYF
TRBJ2-7 | . | few | TRBV10-3 | TGTGCCATCAGTGAGTTCTCAGCAGGGATAACCACCTACGAGCAGTACTTC | CAISEFSAGITTYEQYF
TRBJ2-1 | . | few | TRBV6-1 | TGTGCCGGACATTGGGGCCCCGCTCCAGACAATGAGCAGTTCTTC | CAGHWGPAPDNEQFF
TRBJ2-7 | TRBD1 | . | TRBV2 | TGTGCCAGCAGTGAAGCTGGGACAGTTCCCTACGAGCAGTACTTC | CASSEAGTVPYEQYF
TRBJ2-5 | TRBD2 | few | TRBV12-3/TRBV12-4 | TGTGCCAGCAGCCCTGTCGGACTAGCGTCCCAAGAGACCCAGTACTTC | CASSPVGLASQETQYF
TRBJ2-2 | . | . | TRBV18 | TGTGCCGGCTCACCAGAGGGGACCGGGGAGCTGTTTTTT | CAGSPEGTGELFF
TRBJ1-1 | . | few | TRBV5-1 | TGCGCCAGCAGGATGAGAGGGGCAGGCATGAACACTGAAGCTTTCTTT | CASRMRGAGMNTEAFF
TRBJ2-7 | . | . | TRBV10-3 | TGTGCCATCACCGATCCACAGGGTGAGGGCCGCTACGAGCAGTACTTC | CAITDPQGEGRYEQYF
TRBJ2-3 | . | . | TRBV12-3/TRBV12-4 | TGTGCCAGCACCTATATGGATACGCAGTATTTT | CASTYMDTQYF
TRBJ2-5 | TRBD2 | few | TRBV5-4 | TGTGCCAGCAGCTGGGCGGGGGGCATCCAAGAGACCCAGTACTTC | CASSWAGGIQETQYF
TRBJ2-2 | . | . | TRBV5-4 | TGTGCCAGCAGCTTGTTGGTAGCCGGGGAGCTGTTTTTT | CASSLLVAGELFF
TRBJ2-3 | TRBD2 | . | TRBV7-2 | TGTGCCAGCAGCTTACAAAGCGGGGCCACAGATACGCAGTATTTT | CASSLQSGATDTQYF
TRBJ2-5 | TRBD1 | . | TRBV15 | TGTGCCACCAGCAGAGGAGGACAGGGGGCGCGAGAGACCCAGTACTTC | CATSRGGQGARETQYF
TRBJ1-1 | TRBD1 | . | TRBV27 | TGTGCCAGCAGTACCAGGACAGGGCGGAACACTGAAGCTTTCTTT | CASSTRTGRNTEAFF
TRBJ1-1 | . | . | TRBV5-1 | TGCGCCAGCAGCTTGGACAGCTCGAACACTGAAGCTTTCTTT | CASSLDSSNTEAFF
TRBJ2-7 | . | . | TRBV13 | TGTGCCAGCAGCCCGATTTCCGGGCCCCGGGGCGAGCAGTACTTC | CASSPISGPRGEQYF
TRBJ2-3 | . | . | TRBV7-2 | TGTGCCAGCAGCCAAGACTCAGGGAGACGCACAGATACGCAGTATTTT | CASSQDSGRRTDTQYF
TRBJ2-7 | . | . | TRBV20-1 | TGCAGTGCCAGCATGGGTGAGGGGGGCTACGAGCAGTACTTC | CSASMGEGGYEQYF
TRBJ2-1 | TRBD2 | . | TRBV5-5 | TGTGCCAGCAGCCGCTCGGGGGGGCCAGGCAATGAGCAGTTCTTC | CASSRSGGPGNEQFF
TRBJ2-7 | . | . | TRBV4-1 | TGCCCCAGCAGCCAAGATGGTGGCCGATCCTACGAGCAGTACTTC | CPSSQDGGRSYEQYF
TRBJ2-3 | . | . | TRBV9 | TGTGCCAGCAGCTCAGGAGGGGGCGGAATGACAGATACGCAGTATTTT | CASSSGGGGMTDTQYF
TRBJ2-1 | . | . | TRBV20-1 | TGCAGTGCTAGAGATGGAAGGGCTGTGTTCTTC | CSARDGRAVFF
TRBJ2-5 | . | . | TRBV9 | TGTGCGGGGCTCGGGGGCCGTGACCAAGAGACCCAGTACTTC | CAGLGGRDQETQYF
TRBJ2-2 | . | . | TRBV20-1 | TGCAGTGCTAGAGATAGTGGCAGGGGGGACACCGGGGAGCTGTTTTTT | CSARDSGRGDTGELFF
TRBJ1-2 | TRBD1 | many | TRBV7-8 | TGTGCCAGCAGCCCCAGCGGGACAGGGATGTATGGCTACACCTTC | CASSPSGTGMYGYTF
TRBJ2-7 | TRBD1 | . | TRBV20-1 | TGCAGTGCTAGAGGGGCCGGGACAGGGGTACGCGAGCAGTACTTC | CSARGAGTGVREQYF
TRBJ2-3 | TRBD2 | . | TRBV7-2 | TGTGCCAGCAGCCTAGCCCGCGGGGGGGCTGATACAGATACGCAGTATTTT | CASSLARGGADTDTQYF
TRBJ1-4 | . | . | TRBV5-1 | TGCGCCAGCAGCTTGGGACAGGTGACTAATGAAAAACTGTTTTTT | CASSLGQVTNEKLFF
TRBJ2-5 | TRBD2 | . | TRBV7-9 | TGTGCCAGCAGCTTACCCCGGGGGGGCCAAGAGACCCAGTACTTC | CASSLPRGGQETQYF
TRBJ2-1 | TRBD2 | many | TRBV7-9 | TGTGCCAGCAGCTCGGCGACTAGCGCCCTACTGGGTGAGCAGTTCTTC | CASSSATSALLGEQFF
TRBJ2-3 | . | few | TRBV12-5 | TGTGCTAGTGGTTTGGTCGTGGATACGCAGTATTTT | CASGLVVDTQYF
TRBJ2-3 | TRBD2 | . | TRBV4-2 | TGTGCCAGCAGCCAAGATTGGGCTAGCGGGGGGGCAGATACGCAGTATTTT | CASSQDWASGGADTQYF
TRBJ2-7 | . | few | TRBV20-1 | TGCAGTGCAGGGGGGGGAGGTTTCGTGTTAGAAGAGCAGTACTTC | CSAGGGGFVLEEQYF
TRBJ1-2 | TRBD1 | once | TRBV29-1 | TGCAGCGTTGATGGGACAGGGTTTGGCTACACCTTC | CSVDGTGFGYTF
TRBJ1-5 | . | hyperexpanded | TRBV7-8 | TGTGCCAGCAGCCTTCAGGGGTCCGGCGTCAATCAGCCCCAGCATTTT | CASSLQGSGVNQPQHF
TRBJ2-7 | TRBD2 | many | TRBV7-2 | TGTGCCAGCAGCTTCCGACTAGCGGGGGCCAGGGACGAGCAGTACTTC | CASSFRLAGARDEQYF
TRBJ1-4 | . | . | TRBV20-1 | TGCAGTGCCGCCCGAGGGGCGGTGGAAAAACTGTTTTTT | CSAARGAVEKLFF
TRBJ1-2 | TRBD1 | . | TRBV7-9 | TGTGCCAGCAGCGTCAGGGGGCCCTATGGCTACACCTTC | CASSVRGPYGYTF